The sequence of this TCR beta chain was determined in a study of post-analysis software for immune sequencing data. General study findings and limits: TRBV5-6, TRBV5-1 and TRBV20-1 belonged to a set of a handful of TRBV segments that were more frequent in patients than controls. Normalized Chao1 diversity was significantly lower in multiple sclerosis patients than in controls.

Researchers reported that TCR beta cDNA libraries carried unique molecular identifiers. Between about 0.95 and 11 million T cells gave rise to some 470,000 cDNA molecules. TCRdb analysed the PCR reads with MiXCR anew, one entry per CDR3 protein. The sample includes roughly 800,000 distinct CDR3 sequences, roughly 46% seen only once; the top ten take 4.9%. The table lists this clonotype with a few counts. As yet, its antigen is unknown. With V trimmed by 1 base and J by 2 bases, 6 bases remained unmatched. The CDR3 is 16 residues long. Germline lookup yields CDR1 LGHDT and CDR2 YNNKEL (reference sequence).

The sequence came from a girl aged 5-17 years with multiple sclerosis. The rearrangement uses TRBV3-1 and TRBJ2-7; 9 positions agree with TRBD2. The sequenced sample was blood. CDR3 sequence: CASSQVGSGRPYEQYF. Here the CDR3 DNA reads TGTGCCAGCAGCCAAGTAGGTAGCGGGAGACCCTACGAGCAGTACTTC.